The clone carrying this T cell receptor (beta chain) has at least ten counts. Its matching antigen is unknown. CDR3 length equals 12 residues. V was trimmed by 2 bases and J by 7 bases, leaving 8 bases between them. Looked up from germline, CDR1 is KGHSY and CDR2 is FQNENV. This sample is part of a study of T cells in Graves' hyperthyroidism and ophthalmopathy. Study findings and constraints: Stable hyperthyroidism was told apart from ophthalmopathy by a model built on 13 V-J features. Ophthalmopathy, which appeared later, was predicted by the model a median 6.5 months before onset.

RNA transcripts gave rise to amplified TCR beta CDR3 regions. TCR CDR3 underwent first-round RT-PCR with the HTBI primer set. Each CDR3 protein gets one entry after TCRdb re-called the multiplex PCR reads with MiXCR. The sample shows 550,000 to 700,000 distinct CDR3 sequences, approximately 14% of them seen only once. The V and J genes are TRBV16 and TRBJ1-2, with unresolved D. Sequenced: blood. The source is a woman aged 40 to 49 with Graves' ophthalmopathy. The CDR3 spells CASSQSGLGYTF. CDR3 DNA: TGTGCCAGCAGCCAAAGCGGTCTTGGCTACACCTTC. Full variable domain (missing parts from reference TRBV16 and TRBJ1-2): GEEVAQTPKHLVRGEGQKAKLYCAPIKGHSYVFWYQQVLKNEFKFLISFQNENVFDETGMPKERFSAKCLPNSPCSLEIQATKLEDSAVYFCASSQSGLGYTFGSGTRLTVV.